This T cell receptor beta chain comes out of a study of cytomegalovirus exposure and HLA in healthy donors. CDR3 length equals 14 residues. The germline V gene encodes CDR1 MNHEY and CDR2 SVGAGI. Losses at the gene ends were 6 bases for V and 3 bases for J; bases not matched to a gene: 3. PCR employed 60 Vbeta and 13 Jbeta primers. Clones were sequenced by immunoSEQ multiplex PCR, and TCRdb holds only the in-frame ones, with some missing. The sample has approximately 120,000 clones; roughly 76% are singletons. The sequence came from a woman aged 45-65 years in good health and CMV-seronegative. The material sequenced was PBMCs. The chain combines TRBV6-5 with TRBJ1-4, with TRBD1 identical over 8 bases. The CDR3 DNA sequence: TGTGCCAGCAGGGACAGGGTCCCTAATGAAAAACTGTTTTTT. It is translated as CASRDRVPNEKLFF.